Below are 24 T cell receptor beta chains sequenced from a single sample in a study of breast tumors, draining lymph nodes, adjacent tissues. Samples came from axillary lymph nodes draining the breast cancer. Via MiXCR, TCRdb re-called the multiplex PCR reads, giving one row per CDR3 protein. The sample has about 230,000 distinct CDR3 sequences, roughly 30% seen once. Input material: axillary lymph node tissue. The receptor set was obtained from a female donor with breast cancer. Some clones in this sample may be carry-over from other donors' samples.

Comment on this clonotype: A junction boundary mismatches the germline segment, possibly from a read error. The chain couples TRBV6-1 to TRBJ1-1; maybe TRBD1 (6 bases). Germline V gene data show CDR1 as MNHNS and CDR2 as SASEGT. The CDR3 length is 13 residues. CDR3: CAGSRGMNTEAFF. DNA of the CDR3: TGTGCCGGCAGTAGGGGGATGAACACTGAAGCTTTCTTT.

V gene TRBV28 combines with J gene TRBJ1-1; D is uncertain. CDR1 and CDR2 (germline): MDHEN, SYDVKM. The CDR3 is 11 amino acids. V gave up 7 bases and J gave up 7 bases, with 10 bases separating them. CDR3 region: CASTGRLEAFF. The CDR3 region has the DNA TGTGCCAGCACAGGCAGACTTGAAGCTTTCTTT.

This clonotype was seen repeatedly, ten times or more. The CDR3 coding sequence is TGTGCCAGCAGCTTAACTTTGACAGGGAACACTGAAGCTTTCTTT. Amino acid sequence: CASSLTLTGNTEAFF. The chain carries TRBV7-2 and TRBJ1-1; TRBD1 is a possible D gene (6 bases). V was shortened by 2 bases and J by 1 base, with 11 bases between the two germline ends. The length of the CDR3 is 15 residues. Germline CDR1 is SGHTA and CDR2 is FQGNSA.

This clonotype was seen a single time. The chain carries TRBV19 and TRBJ1-5, with 10 nucleotides matching TRBD1. Germline loops: CDR1 LNHDA, CDR2 SQIVND (reference sequence). The length of the CDR3 is 15 residues. Losses at the gene ends were 7 bases for V and 7 bases for J; bases not matched to a gene: 10. The CDR3 DNA reads as TGTGCCAGTAAACAGGACAGGGGGAGATGGCAGCCCCAGCATTTT. Amino acids: CASKQDRGRWQPQHF.

This rearrangement joins TRBV28 to TRBJ1-5, with D perhaps matching TRBD1 (6 bases). The V gene's germline CDR1 is MDHEN and CDR2 SYDVKM. The CDR3 contains 15 residues. The V end lost 5 bases, the J end lost 7 bases, and 18 bases lay between the germline ends. CDR3 loop: CASSPTSGALQPQHF. The CDR3 coding sequence is TGTGCCAGCAGTCCAACCTCAGGGGCCCTCCAGCCCCAGCATTTT.

This clonotype is medium-sized by share. The chain links TRBV25-1 to TRBJ1-6, with 8 bases that match TRBD1. After removal of 5 bases from V and 8 bases from J, the junction contained 5 bases not matched to a gene. There are 14 residues in the CDR3. The germline V gene encodes CDR1 MGHDK and CDR2 SYGVNS. The CDR3 nucleotides are TGTGCCAGCAGTACAGGGACAGGTTATTCACCCCTCCACTTT. Its protein product is CASSTGTGYSPLHF.

Only a few counts were recorded for this clonotype. The rearrangement joins TRBV7-9 to TRBJ1-1, with D tentatively TRBD1 (5 bases). The CDR3 totals 14 residues. V lost 4 bases and J lost 0, with 9 bases in between. Germline loops: CDR1 SEHNR, CDR2 FQNEAQ (reference sequence). Here the CDR3 reads CASSYGAVNTEAFF. DNA of the CDR3: TGTGCCAGCAGCTACGGGGCCGTGAACACTGAAGCTTTCTTT.

This clonotype was seen ten or more times. V gene TRBV20-1 combines with J gene TRBJ1-5; no reliable D call. The germline gives CDR1 DFQATT, CDR2 SNEGSKA (reference sequence). The length of the CDR3 is 15 residues. V lost 5 bases and J lost 1, with 15 bases in between. DNA for the CDR3: TGCAGTGCTCACCGGCGGGCGGACAGCAATCAGCCCCAGCATTTT. It translates to CSAHRRADSNQPQHF.

This sequence joins TRBV6-5 and TRBJ1-1; 8 positions match TRBD1. This CDR3 region has 15 residues. CDR1 is MNHEY, CDR2 SVGAGI, per germline. With V trimmed by 5 bases and J by 0 bases, 5 bases remained unmatched. The CDR3, as DNA: TGTGCCAGCAGTCGGGGACAGGCGTTGAACACTGAAGCTTTCTTT. It encodes CASSRGQALNTEAFF.

The chain has TRBV13 and TRBJ2-3; 9 bases fit TRBD2. The ends lost 6 bases at V and 7 bases at J; junction bases unmatched: 11. The CDR3 runs to 15 residues. Germline-derived CDR1 and CDR2 are PRHDT and FYEKMQ (reference sequence). In DNA, the CDR3 is TGTGCCAGCAGTGATCTCGCGGGAGGGCTGAATACGCAGTATTTT. Its protein is CASSDLAGGLNTQYF.

This clonotype was observed a handful of times. V usage is TRBV27 and J usage is TRBJ1-5; D possibly corresponds to TRBD1 (6 bases). V lost 6 bases and J 0 bases, leaving 12 bases between the germline ends. The CDR3 has 15 residues. Germline CDR1 is MNHEY and CDR2 is SMNVEV (reference sequence). CDR3 coding DNA: TGTGCCAGCAGATCGAGGGGGAATAGCAATCAGCCCCAGCATTTT. It specifies CASRSRGNSNQPQHF.

This clonotype was recorded at least ten times. V usage is TRBV7-3 and J usage is TRBJ2-1, with TRBD2 matching 7 bases. V lost 2 bases and J lost 8; bases outside the gene matches: 12. The CDR3 is 16 amino acids. Germline-derived CDR1 and CDR2 are SGHTA and FQGTGA. The DNA for the CDR3 is TGTGCCAGCAGCTTACGGCTAGCGGCCTTGAAAGATGAGCAGTTCTTC. It specifies CASSLRLAALKDEQFF.

The chain joins TRBV20-1 to TRBJ1-6, with no clear D. CDR3 length: 14 residues. Trimming left V 2 bases short and J 0 bases short, with 5 bases between. In germline, CDR1 is DFQATT, CDR2 SNEGSKA (reference sequence). The CDR3 region is CSARSDSYNSPLHF. The CDR3 DNA reads TGCAGTGCTAGATCGGACTCCTATAATTCACCCCTCCACTTT.

This clonotype has at least ten counts. The chain carries TRBV6-6 and TRBJ2-5; possibly TRBD2 for D (7 bases). With 6 bases removed from V and 4 bases from J, the gap between germline ends came to 15 bases. CDR1 MNHNY and CDR2 SVGAGI come from the germline V gene (reference sequence). The CDR3 length is 14 residues. This CDR3 reads CASRRGGVTETQYF. CDR3 DNA: TGTGCCAGCAGGCGAGGGGGGGTGACAGAGACCCAGTACTTC.

This clonotype was recorded at least ten times. The chain combines TRBV30 with TRBJ1-3; no clear D gene. V lost 2 bases to trimming and J lost 4 bases, with 9 bases between them. Germline V gene sequence: CDR1 GTSNPN, CDR2 SVGIG (reference sequence). The CDR3 extends over 13 amino acids. Written as DNA, the CDR3 is TGTGCCTGGAGTCTGGACGGAGGAAACACCATATATTTT. This gives the protein CAWSLDGGNTIYF.

Regarding this clonotype: It is likely a read error, because the conserved phenylalanine at the end of the CDR3 is missing. The DNA is left out, because the CDR3 cannot be placed on it with certainty; the CDR3 is given as TCRdb lists it. The chain recombines TRBV11-3 with TRBJ2-6; the table's D call of TRBD1 was not tested on the DNA. The CDR3 is 8 amino acids long, termini counted. Looked up from germline, CDR1 is SGHNT and CDR2 is YENEEA. CDR3 in amino acids: CASSLPGT.

The chain carries TRBV13 and TRBJ1-4; D gene unclear. Germline CDR1 reads PRHDT; CDR2 reads FYEKMQ (reference sequence). This CDR3 has 14 residues. The germline V and J ends were trimmed by 5 bases and 3 bases, with 10 bases remaining between them. The CDR3 is CASSRSGPNEKLFF. CDR3 coding DNA: TGTGCCAGCAGCCGGAGTGGTCCTAATGAAAAACTGTTTTTT.

Only a few counts were recorded for this clonotype. The genes are TRBV7-2 and TRBJ2-3, with D unresolved. The tail of the sequence fits TRBJ1-5 better, so the J call may be wrong. There are 15 residues in the CDR3. CDR1 and CDR2 (germline): SGHTA, FQGNSA. The CDR3 region is CASSQYSSRSDTQHF. Here the CDR3 DNA reads TGTGCCAGTAGCCAATATTCTAGTCGGTCAGATACGCAGCATTTT.

This clonotype was detected ten times or more. J is TRBJ1-2 and V is TRBV5-6, with D perhaps TRBD1 (6 bases). CDR1 SGHDT and CDR2 YYEEEE come from the germline V gene. The CDR3 runs 13 residues. V lost 6 bases to trimming and J lost 2 bases, with 11 bases between them. DNA of the CDR3: TGTGCCAGCATCGGACAGTGGAACTATGGCTACACCTTC. Amino acid sequence: CASIGQWNYGYTF. Full variable domain (rest looked up from reference TRBV5-6 and TRBJ1-2): DAGVTQSPTHLIKTRGQQVTLRCSPKSGHDTVSWYQQALGQGPQFIFQYYEEEERQRGNFPDRFSGHQFPNYSSELNVNALLLGDSALYLCASIGQWNYGYTFGSGTRLTVV.

This clonotype was counted many times. CDR3 loop: CAIRASGKNEQFF. The CDR3 DNA sequence: TGTGCCATCAGAGCTAGCGGGAAAAATGAGCAGTTCTTC. V and J are TRBV10-3 and TRBJ2-1, with 9 bases lining up with TRBD2. This CDR3 contains 13 residues. Germline trimming cut 6 bases from V and 7 bases from J; bases unmatched to any gene: 4. Germline V gives CDR1 ENHRY, CDR2 SYGVKD.

CDR3 loop: CASSQYRGLFF. The CDR3 nucleotides read TGCGCCAGCAGCCAGTACAGGGGGCTGTTTTTT. J is TRBJ2-2 and V is TRBV4-1, with TRBD1 matching over 7 bases. This CDR3 is built from 11 residues. J lost 13 bases, V lost 3 bases, and 2 bases had no gene match. Germline V CDR1 and CDR2: MGHRA, YSYEKL.

This clonotype occurred many times. The DNA for the CDR3 is TGTGCCAGCAATGTTGCGGGAGAAGGCGAGCAGTACTTC. Translation gives CASNVAGEGEQYF. The chain joins TRBV2 to TRBJ2-7; 7 bases are shared with TRBD2. CDR3 length equals 13 residues. With 7 bases clipped from V and 6 bases from J, the junction kept 9 bases outside the gene matches. The germline V gene encodes CDR1 SNHLY and CDR2 FYNNEI.

The V and J genes are TRBV29-1 and TRBJ1-3, with unresolved D. Germline V gene data show CDR1 as SQVTM and CDR2 as ANQGSEA. Trimming stripped 4 bases from V and 9 bases from J, with 19 bases between. CDR3 length: 14 residues. CDR3 residues: CSVVVGEMRSTIYF. The CDR3 bases are TGCAGCGTTGTAGTCGGTGAAATGAGAAGCACCATATATTTT.

This clonotype was detected many times. This sequence joins TRBV10-2 and TRBJ1-1, with D uncertain. The CDR3 spans 13 residues. Germline lookup yields CDR1 WSHSY and CDR2 SAAADI. Trimming removed 6 bases from V and 5 bases from J, with 13 bases in between. The CDR3 spells CASRSPGSTEAFF. The CDR3 nucleotides are TGCGCCAGCAGGTCGCCAGGTTCGACTGAAGCTTTCTTT.